This is a list of T cell receptor beta chains from one sample in a study of T cell responses to AZD1222 COVID-19 vaccine. Produced via immunoSEQ multiplex PCR; TCRdb's table is partial and in-frame only. The top ten clones hold roughly 4% of a sample with some 170,000 clones, about 87% of them seen once. The source material was peripheral blood, sampled 28 days after the second dose of the MenACWY control vaccine. The receptor source for this set is an adult who received the MenACWY meningococcal vaccine as a control. The CDR3 runs from the conserved cysteine through the conserved F or W. The D gene is left open where the match is weak. Not all rows give a size; the values are once, few, many and, for expanded clones, a class.

abundance: NA; v_gene: TRBV5-1; d_gene: TRBD1; j_gene: TRBJ2-3; CDR3nt: TGCGCCAGCAGCTTGGATCGGACAGGGGGTTCAGATACGCAGTATTTT; CDR3aa: CASSLDRTGGSDTQYF
abundance: NA; v_gene: TRBV12-3/TRBV12-4; d_gene: NA; j_gene: TRBJ2-1; CDR3nt: TGTGCCAGCATCCTCAACAATGAGCAGTTCTTC; CDR3aa: CASILNNEQFF
abundance: NA; v_gene: TRBV7-2; d_gene: NA; j_gene: TRBJ2-5; CDR3nt: TGTGCCAGCACTCTCGGGGCTGCCAAAGAGACCCAGTACTTC; CDR3aa: CASTLGAAKETQYF
abundance: NA; v_gene: TRBV6-5; d_gene: NA; j_gene: TRBJ2-3; CDR3nt: TGTGCCAGCAGGTTATCTAGCATATCATCGGATACGCAGTATTTT; CDR3aa: CASRLSSISSDTQYF
abundance: NA; v_gene: TRBV18; d_gene: NA; j_gene: TRBJ2-1; CDR3nt: TGTGCCAGCTCACCAGGTAACCGGGAGCAGTTCTTC; CDR3aa: CASSPGNREQFF
abundance: NA; v_gene: TRBV28; d_gene: NA; j_gene: TRBJ2-2; CDR3nt: TGTGCCAGCAGTTTCGGGGCACGGGCCGGGGAGCTGTTTTTT; CDR3aa: CASSFGARAGELFF
abundance: few; v_gene: TRBV7-2; d_gene: NA; j_gene: TRBJ2-2; CDR3nt: TGTGCCAGCAGCTTTATGAGGGATACCGGGGAGCTGTTTTTT; CDR3aa: CASSFMRDTGELFF
abundance: NA; v_gene: TRBV7-2; d_gene: TRBD1; j_gene: TRBJ2-5; CDR3nt: TGTGCCAGCAGCTCTGGACAGGGGAGAGAGACCCAGTACTTC; CDR3aa: CASSSGQGRETQYF
abundance: NA; v_gene: TRBV4-3; d_gene: TRBD2; j_gene: TRBJ2-3; CDR3nt: TGCGCCAGCAGCGTCCAACTAGCGGGGCTCACAGATACGCAGTATTTT; CDR3aa: CASSVQLAGLTDTQYF
abundance: NA; v_gene: TRBV3-1/TRBV3-2; d_gene: NA; j_gene: TRBJ2-3; CDR3nt: TGTGCCAGCAGCCAAAGTTGGACCTCGGGGAGAGATACGCAGTATTTT; CDR3aa: CASSQSWTSGRDTQYF
abundance: NA; v_gene: TRBV10-3; d_gene: TRBD2; j_gene: TRBJ2-1; CDR3nt: TGTGCCATCAGCGCCCACGAGCGGCTAGCGGGAGGCAATGAGCAGTTCTTC; CDR3aa: CAISAHERLAGGNEQFF
abundance: NA; v_gene: TRBV10-3; d_gene: TRBD2; j_gene: TRBJ2-1; CDR3nt: TGTGCCATCAGTCCCATAGGAAGCGGGAGGGCTGCCCGTTACAATGAGCAGTTCTTC; CDR3aa: CAISPIGSGRAARYNEQFF
abundance: NA; v_gene: TRBV5-5; d_gene: NA; j_gene: TRBJ2-2; CDR3nt: TGTGCCAGCAGCTTCGGATCCCAGGCTAACACCGGGGAGCTGTTTTTT; CDR3aa: CASSFGSQANTGELFF
abundance: NA; v_gene: TRBV6-5; d_gene: NA; j_gene: TRBJ1-2; CDR3nt: TGTGCCAGCATTGGCAGGCTTTATGGCTACACCTTC; CDR3aa: CASIGRLYGYTF
abundance: NA; v_gene: TRBV7-6; d_gene: NA; j_gene: TRBJ1-1; CDR3nt: TGTGCCAGCAGCGCAAGACAGGATCCGAACACTGAAGCTTTCTTT; CDR3aa: CASSARQDPNTEAFF
abundance: NA; v_gene: TRBV10-3; d_gene: NA; j_gene: TRBJ1-5; CDR3nt: TGTGCCGCAGGAGATGTTGGGGCAGGCAATCAGCCCCAGCATTTT; CDR3aa: CAAGDVGAGNQPQHF
abundance: NA; v_gene: TRBV25-1; d_gene: NA; j_gene: TRBJ1-3; CDR3nt: TGTGCCAGCAGTGAATTCGGGGGCGGTAAAGCTGGAAACACCATATATTTT; CDR3aa: CASSEFGGGKAGNTIYF
abundance: NA; v_gene: TRBV24-1; d_gene: NA; j_gene: TRBJ2-2; CDR3nt: TGTGCCACCAGTGCTACAGGGACCCCCGGGGAGCTGTTTTTT; CDR3aa: CATSATGTPGELFF
abundance: NA; v_gene: TRBV9; d_gene: NA; j_gene: TRBJ1-4; CDR3nt: TGTGCCAGCAGCGTAGGAGTTGGGGGGCTCGATGAAAAACTGTTTTTT; CDR3aa: CASSVGVGGLDEKLFF
abundance: NA; v_gene: TRBV19; d_gene: NA; j_gene: TRBJ2-7; CDR3nt: TGTGCCAGTAGCGCACAGGGATTGTCCTACGAGCAGTACTTC; CDR3aa: CASSAQGLSYEQYF
abundance: NA; v_gene: TRBV3-1/TRBV3-2; d_gene: NA; j_gene: TRBJ1-2; CDR3nt: TGTGCCAGCAGCCATTCAGAGGGCTACACCTTC; CDR3aa: CASSHSEGYTF
abundance: NA; v_gene: TRBV7-3; d_gene: NA; j_gene: TRBJ1-1; CDR3nt: TGTGCCAGCAGCCCAGACCTGACAGGAAGGAACACTGAAGCTTTCTTT; CDR3aa: CASSPDLTGRNTEAFF
abundance: once; v_gene: TRBV7-2; d_gene: TRBD1; j_gene: TRBJ1-2; CDR3nt: TGTGCCAGCAGCTTATTAGGGGGCCCTAACTATGGCTACACCTTC; CDR3aa: CASSLLGGPNYGYTF
abundance: NA; v_gene: TRBV6-5; d_gene: NA; j_gene: TRBJ2-7; CDR3nt: TGTGCCAGCAGCGCCGGGACCCCTGGAGAGCAGTACTTC; CDR3aa: CASSAGTPGEQYF
abundance: NA; v_gene: TRBV10-1; d_gene: TRBD1; j_gene: TRBJ2-7; CDR3nt: TGCGCCAGCAGTGAGTCGAGAGGGGGGACAGGGTTTTCCGAGCAGTACTTC; CDR3aa: CASSESRGGTGFSEQYF
abundance: NA; v_gene: TRBV5-1; d_gene: NA; j_gene: TRBJ2-6; CDR3nt: TGCGCCAGCAGCGGGCCGGTCTCTGGGGCCAACGTCCTGACTTTC; CDR3aa: CASSGPVSGANVLTF
abundance: NA; v_gene: TRBV30; d_gene: NA; j_gene: TRBJ1-4; CDR3nt: TGTGCCTGGAGTGCTTGGGGGTTAGCTAATGAAAAACTGTTTTTT; CDR3aa: CAWSAWGLANEKLFF
abundance: NA; v_gene: TRBV3-1/TRBV3-2; d_gene: NA; j_gene: TRBJ2-7; CDR3nt: TGTGCCAGCAGCCACCGGGAGAGTGTCTACGAGCAGTACTTC; CDR3aa: CASSHRESVYEQYF
abundance: NA; v_gene: TRBV7-2; d_gene: NA; j_gene: TRBJ2-7; CDR3nt: TGTGCCAGCAGCTTAGGCAACCTAGCCCCCGGGGGAGAGCAGTACTTC; CDR3aa: CASSLGNLAPGGEQYF
abundance: NA; v_gene: TRBV5-8; d_gene: NA; j_gene: TRBJ2-2; CDR3nt: TGTGCCAGCAGCACGCGTCTGGGTTACACCGGGGAGCTGTTTTTT; CDR3aa: CASSTRLGYTGELFF
abundance: NA; v_gene: TRBV11-2; d_gene: NA; j_gene: TRBJ1-6; CDR3nt: TGTGCCAGCAGCTTAGTATCAGGAGGGGCATATAATTCACCCCTCCACTTT; CDR3aa: CASSLVSGGAYNSPLHF
abundance: once; v_gene: TRBV5-4; d_gene: NA; j_gene: TRBJ1-2; CDR3nt: TGTGCCAGCAGGAAGAGAGGGCGGTTCCCCTATGGCTACACCTTC; CDR3aa: CASRKRGRFPYGYTF
abundance: NA; v_gene: TRBV6-4; d_gene: TRBD1; j_gene: TRBJ1-2; CDR3nt: TGTGCCAGCAGTGGCGATTCTACAGGGGCTACGGGCTACACCTTC; CDR3aa: CASSGDSTGATGYTF
abundance: NA; v_gene: TRBV6-5; d_gene: NA; j_gene: TRBJ2-2; CDR3nt: TGTGCCAGCAGTTACGACTATGAGGACACCGGGGAGCTGTTTTTT; CDR3aa: CASSYDYEDTGELFF
abundance: NA; v_gene: TRBV10-2; d_gene: TRBD2; j_gene: TRBJ2-1; CDR3nt: TGCGCCAGCACTACGGGACTAGCGGAGATAAATGAGCAGTTCTTC; CDR3aa: CASTTGLAEINEQFF
abundance: few; v_gene: TRBV19; d_gene: NA; j_gene: TRBJ1-2; CDR3nt: TGTGCCAGTAGTCTACAGGGACAACTCTATGGCTACACCTTC; CDR3aa: CASSLQGQLYGYTF
abundance: NA; v_gene: TRBV2; d_gene: NA; j_gene: TRBJ1-4; CDR3nt: TGTGCCAGCACGTCTGTTTTAAATGAAAAACTGTTTTTT; CDR3aa: CASTSVLNEKLFF
abundance: NA; v_gene: TRBV2; d_gene: TRBD1; j_gene: TRBJ1-2; CDR3nt: TGTGCCAGCAGGGACAGGGACGGCTACACCTTC; CDR3aa: CASRDRDGYTF
abundance: NA; v_gene: TRBV28; d_gene: NA; j_gene: TRBJ1-1; CDR3nt: TGTGCCAGCACCTTGAGCACTGAAGCTTTCTTT; CDR3aa: CASTLSTEAFF
abundance: NA; v_gene: TRBV9; d_gene: NA; j_gene: TRBJ1-2; CDR3nt: TGTGCCAGCAGCGTTCAGGGGAACGGGATTTTCGGAGGCTACACCTTC; CDR3aa: CASSVQGNGIFGGYTF
abundance: NA; v_gene: TRBV29-1; d_gene: NA; j_gene: TRBJ2-2; CDR3nt: TGCAGCGTTGAAGCCCAGATCACCGGGGAGCTGTTTTTT; CDR3aa: CSVEAQITGELFF
abundance: few; v_gene: TRBV10-2; d_gene: TRBD1; j_gene: TRBJ2-7; CDR3nt: TGCGCCAGCTCTCGACAGGGGGGGGCCTACGAGCAGTACTTC; CDR3aa: CASSRQGGAYEQYF
abundance: NA; v_gene: TRBV24-1; d_gene: NA; j_gene: TRBJ2-7; CDR3nt: TGTGCCACCAGTGAAGGAGGGGCGTACGAGCAGTACTTC; CDR3aa: CATSEGGAYEQYF
abundance: once; v_gene: TRBV28; d_gene: NA; j_gene: TRBJ2-1; CDR3nt: TGTGCCAGCAGGTTCCCTAGCTCCTACAATGAGCAGTTCTTC; CDR3aa: CASRFPSSYNEQFF
abundance: NA; v_gene: TRBV15; d_gene: TRBD1; j_gene: TRBJ1-4; CDR3nt: TGTGCCACCAGACAGGGGATAGGCGAAAAACTGTTTTTT; CDR3aa: CATRQGIGEKLFF